Shown below are 31 T cell receptor beta chains from a single sample sequenced in a study of shared clonotypes between healthy human individuals. Generated by immunoSEQ multiplex PCR, the TCRdb table keeps only in-frame clones and is missing some. The repertoire holds about 2 million clones, with about 95% as singletons. Naive CD8 isolation took CD45RO-negative cells positively selected for CCR7 and excluded terminally differentiated effector memory CD45RA+ cells. The sequenced sample was naive CD8+ T cells sorted from blood. The source is a man between 18 and 29 years old in good health.

The chain is built from TRBV4-1 and TRBJ1-1; D is perhaps TRBD1 (5 bases). This CDR3 region has 14 residues. V gave up 3 bases and J gave up 0 bases, with 8 bases separating them. Germline values: CDR1 MGHRA, CDR2 YSYEKL. In DNA form, the CDR3 reads TGCGCCAGCAGCCAGGGGCTAATGAACACTGAAGCTTTCTTT. It specifies CASSQGLMNTEAFF.

The rearrangement joins TRBV29-1 to TRBJ1-1; D ambiguous. Germline loops: CDR1 SQVTM, CDR2 ANQGSEA. Trimming stripped 4 bases from V and 10 bases from J, with 10 bases between. The CDR3 sequence is 10 residues long. CDR3 residues: CSVGVRGAFF. The CDR3 DNA reads as TGCAGCGTTGGGGTACGAGGAGCTTTCTTT.

The chain combines TRBV10-3 with TRBJ2-4; D is unresolved. V was trimmed by 3 bases and J by 10 bases, leaving 13 bases between them. The CDR3 extends over 13 amino acids. Germline-derived CDR1 and CDR2 are ENHRY and SYGVKD. The CDR3 DNA follows: TGTGCCATCAGTGATGCCGATGAGAGAATTCAGTACTTC. Translation: CAISDADERIQYF.

The chain joins TRBV7-2 to TRBJ2-2; possible D gene TRBD1, 6 bases. V was pared by 1 base and J by 7 bases, with 19 bases between. Germline V gene data show CDR1 as SGHTA and CDR2 as FQGNSA. This CDR3 is 17 amino acids long. In DNA form, the CDR3 reads TGTGCCAGCAGCTTAGGCCGGTGGACAGCTCATGGCGGGGAGCTGTTTTTT. As protein: CASSLGRWTAHGGELFF.

The chain links TRBV6-5 to TRBJ1-6, with D hard to call. Germline lookup yields CDR1 MNHEY and CDR2 SVGAGI. V lost 0 bases and J 13 bases, leaving 16 bases between the germline ends. The CDR3 covers 15 residues. In nucleotides, the CDR3 is TGTGCCAGCAGTTACTCGACCGGAGGGAGGACGCCCCTCCACTTT. Amino acids: CASSYSTGGRTPLHF.

This chain links TRBV13 with TRBJ2-7; D is possibly TRBD1 or TRBD2 (5 bases each). V lost 1 base and J lost 6, with 7 bases in between. Germline CDR1 and CDR2: PRHDT and FYEKMQ (reference sequence). This CDR3 is 12 amino acids long. The DNA of the CDR3 is TGTGCCAGCAGCTTAGACGGGGCCGAGCAGTACTTC. Translating gives CASSLDGAEQYF.

The chain carries TRBV29-1 and TRBJ1-6, with 9 bases fitting TRBD1. The CDR3 sequence is 16 residues long. Germline loops: CDR1 SQVTM, CDR2 ANQGSEA. J gave up 7 bases and V 0 bases, and 7 bases lay outside the gene matches. CDR3 region: CSVEESGTGRNSPLHF. The DNA for the CDR3 is TGCAGCGTTGAAGAATCCGGGACAGGGCGGAATTCACCCCTCCACTTT. The variable domain in full, completed from reference TRBV29-1 and TRBJ1-6, reads SAVISQKPSRDICQRGTSLTIQCQVDSQVTMMFWYRQQPGQSLTLIATANQGSEATYESGFVIDKFPISRPNLTFSTLTVSNMSPEDSSIYLCSVEESGTGRNSPLHFGNGTRLTVT.

This chain connects TRBV11-2 to TRBJ1-1, with 8 nucleotides matching TRBD1. Germline CDR1 is SGHAT and CDR2 is FQNNGV. Trimming took 5 bases from V and 5 from J; bases not matched to a gene: 10. This CDR3 is 15 amino acids long. The CDR3 nucleotides read TGTGCCAGCAGCCTCCTTGACAGGGGTGATACTGAAGCTTTCTTT. It is translated as CASSLLDRGDTEAFF. The complete variable domain, with remaining parts taken from reference TRBV11-2 and TRBJ1-1, reads EAGVAQSPRYKIIEKRQSVAFWCNPISGHATLYWYQQILGQGPKLLIQFQNNGVVDDSQLPKDRFSAERLKGVDSTLKIQPAKLEDSAVYLCASSLLDRGDTEAFFGQGTRLTVV.

The gene calls are TRBV10-1 and TRBJ1-2; D remains ambiguous. Per germline, CDR1 WNHNN and CDR2 SYGVQD (reference sequence). V was shortened by 4 bases and J by 2 bases, with 2 bases between the two germline ends. The CDR3 is 11 residues long. The CDR3 sequence: CASSANYGYTF. For the CDR3, the DNA is TGCGCCAGCAGTGCCAACTATGGCTACACCTTC.

Turning to this clone: Other DNA variants within this sample encode the same CDR3. The V and J genes are TRBV9 and TRBJ2-5; TRBD2 matches at 8 bases. Trimming at V came to 5 bases and at J to 5 bases, leaving 5 bases not matched to a gene. The CDR3 totals 13 residues. Germline loops: CDR1 SGDLS, CDR2 YYNGEE. The chain's CDR3 is CASSVSGGETQYF. DNA for the CDR3: TGTGCCAGCAGTGTCTCGGGAGGGGAGACCCAGTACTTC. Supplemented by reference TRBV9 and TRBJ2-5, the full variable domain reads DSGVTQTPKHLITATGQRVTLRCSPRSGDLSVYWYQQSLDQGLQFLIQYYNGEERAKGNILERFSAQQFPDLHSELNLSSLELGDSALYFCASSVSGGETQYFGPGTRLLVL.

CDR3 protein: CAISESDRVNTEAFF. The CDR3 DNA follows: TGTGCCATCAGTGAGTCTGACAGGGTGAACACTGAAGCTTTCTTT. The gene calls are TRBV10-3 and TRBJ1-1, with TRBD1 matching over 7 bases. There are 15 residues in the CDR3. Losses at the gene ends were 0 bases for V and 0 bases for J; bases not matched to a gene: 1. The germline V gene has CDR1 ENHRY and CDR2 SYGVKD.

This chain joins TRBV6-1 and TRBJ2-7; TRBD1 matches 7 bases. This CDR3 contains 14 residues. The germline V gene has CDR1 MNHNS and CDR2 SASEGT. The ends lost 5 bases at V and 7 bases at J; junction bases unmatched: 11. CDR3 residues: CASSPGTDYGEQYF. The CDR3, as DNA: TGTGCCAGCAGTCCCGGGACAGACTACGGAGAGCAGTACTTC.

This rearrangement joins TRBV7-9 to TRBJ2-7, with 8 bases fitting TRBD1. Germline-derived CDR1 and CDR2 are SEHNR and FQNEAQ (reference sequence). The CDR3 covers 14 residues. The trim removed 4 bases at V and 5 bases at J, leaving 7 bases unmatched. The CDR3 sequence: CASSSPTGAHEQYF. CDR3 nucleotide sequence: TGTGCCAGCAGCTCCCCGACAGGGGCCCACGAGCAGTACTTC.

The chain has TRBV7-9 and TRBJ2-3, with D possibly TRBD1 on 5 matching bases. The germline CDR1 and CDR2 sequences are SEHNR and FQNEAQ (reference sequence). The ends were cut back, 0 bases at V and 9 bases at J, with 13 bases in the middle. The CDR3 is 14 residues long. In nucleotides, the CDR3 is TGTGCCAGCAGCTTAGCTCCGGACATTCGGACGCAGTATTTT. This sequence encodes CASSLAPDIRTQYF.

V is TRBV7-2 and J is TRBJ2-5, with a possible D match to TRBD1 (6 bases). Trimming pared 5 bases from V and 5 bases from J, leaving 15 bases between. In germline, CDR1 is SGHTA, CDR2 FQGNSA. The CDR3 totals 14 residues. The CDR3 coding sequence is TGTGCCAGCAGCCCTTGGGGGCTTGAGGAGACCCAGTACTTC. It codes for CASSPWGLEETQYF.

In regard to this clone: Other DNA sequences within the sample encode an identical CDR3. The J gene is TRBJ2-5, the V gene TRBV9, with D perhaps matching TRBD1 or TRBD2 (5 bases each). The germline gives CDR1 SGDLS, CDR2 YYNGEE. V lost 0 bases to trimming and J lost 3 bases, with 9 bases between them. The CDR3 consists of 14 residues. The CDR3 DNA follows: TGTGCCAGCAGCGTAGCGGGGACCGAAGAGACCCAGTACTTC. It codes for CASSVAGTEETQYF.

The chain employs TRBV5-8 and TRBJ2-7; D is perhaps TRBD2 (5 bases). Germline CDR1 SGHTS, CDR2 YDEGEE. Trimming removed 0 bases from V and 4 bases from J, with 14 bases in between. The CDR3 is made up of 15 amino acids. CDR3 sequence reads: CASSLELGVVYEQYF. The CDR3 DNA reads as TGTGCCAGCAGCTTGGAACTGGGAGTCGTGTACGAGCAGTACTTC.

The genes are TRBV4-1 and TRBJ2-1; D possibly corresponds to TRBD2 (5 bases). The V end lost 4 bases, the J end lost 5 bases, and 9 bases lay between the germline ends. CDR1 and CDR2 (germline): MGHRA, YSYEKL. The CDR3 runs 13 residues. CDR3 nucleotides: TGCGCCAGCAGCCGGATCGGGGACAATGAGCAGTTCTTC. Protein: CASSRIGDNEQFF.

DNA for the CDR3: TGTGCCAGCACAAGCGACATCTCCTACGAGCAGTACTTC. Translation: CASTSDISYEQYF. The rearrangement uses TRBV25-1 and TRBJ2-7; no clear D. CDR1 MGHDK and CDR2 SYGVNS come from the germline V gene. Trimming removed 7 bases from V and 0 bases from J, with 10 bases in between. CDR3 length: 13 residues.

Of note for this clone: Distinct nucleotide sequences in the sample also encode this CDR3. This sequence joins TRBV5-4 and TRBJ2-6, with unresolved D. Deletions cut 0 bases from V and 0 bases from J, with 4 bases between. The CDR3 has 15 residues. Germline lookup yields CDR1 SGHNT and CDR2 YYREEE (reference sequence). The CDR3 bases are TGTGCCAGCAGCTTGGTAGGCTCTGGGGCCAACGTCCTGACTTTC. Translating gives CASSLVGSGANVLTF.

The chain carries TRBV25-1 and TRBJ1-1; TRBD1 is a possible D gene (5 bases). The V and J ends lost 6 bases and 6 bases respectively, with 11 bases between them. CDR1 is MGHDK and CDR2 is SYGVNS in the germline V gene. The CDR3 consists of 12 residues. CDR3 sequence reads: CASRPQGAEAFF. In DNA form, the CDR3 reads TGTGCCAGCAGACCCCAGGGTGCTGAAGCTTTCTTT.

This chain links TRBV5-8 with TRBJ1-2; no firm D call. The length of the CDR3 is 10 residues. CDR1 and CDR2 (germline): SGHTS, YDEGEE. The V and J ends lost 7 bases and 5 bases respectively, with 6 bases between them. The chain's CDR3 is CASRDYGYTF. The CDR3, as DNA: TGTGCCAGCCGGGATTATGGCTACACCTTC.

This chain uses TRBV29-1 with TRBJ2-1; 12 bases fit TRBD2. Germline V lookup: CDR1 SQVTM, CDR2 ANQGSEA. V shed 5 bases, J shed 6 bases, and the junction held 8 bases outside the gene matches. CDR3 length: 15 residues. CDR3 nucleotides: TGCAGCGTTACTGGGACTAGCGGGTTTGGCAATGAGCAGTTCTTC. The encoded protein is CSVTGTSGFGNEQFF.

The chain carries TRBV19 and TRBJ1-1; 7 bases fit TRBD1. Germline CDR1 LNHDA, CDR2 SQIVND (reference sequence). The V segment lost 3 bases and the J segment 4 bases; nucleotides outside the gene matches: 5. CDR3 size: 14 residues. The CDR3 region has the DNA TGTGCCAGTAGTATGAAGCCAGGGGGCACTGAAGCTTTCTTT. Residues: CASSMKPGGTEAFF.

This chain connects TRBV6-5 to TRBJ1-5; unclear D gene. The V end was cut by 4 bases, the J end by 6 bases, with 10 bases between. Germline loops: CDR1 MNHEY, CDR2 SVGAGI. The CDR3 spans 13 residues. CDR3 sequence: CASSLGSGQPQHF. CDR3 coding DNA: TGTGCCAGCAGTTTAGGCTCGGGTCAGCCCCAGCATTTT.

This chain joins TRBV2 and TRBJ2-2, with D possibly being TRBD2 (6 bases). V was clipped by 3 bases and J by 4 bases, with 15 bases between them. CDR1 and CDR2 (germline): SNHLY, FYNNEI. This CDR3 region has 16 residues. The CDR3 sequence is CASSEDPSELTGELFF. CDR3 coding DNA: TGTGCCAGCAGTGAGGACCCTAGCGAACTCACCGGGGAGCTGTTTTTT. Variable domain in full (rest from reference TRBV2 and TRBJ2-2): EPEVTQTPSHQVTQMGQEVILRCVPISNHLYFYWYRQILGQKVEFLVSFYNNEISEKSEIFDDQFSVERPDGSNFTLKIRSTKLEDSAMYFCASSEDPSELTGELFFGEGSRLTVL.

Regarding this clone: The same CDR3 also results from other DNA sequences found in this sample. The CDR3 DNA reads as TGTGCCAGCAGCCCGCGTGGGAGCTCCTACGAGCAGTACTTC. Protein: CASSPRGSSYEQYF. The chain couples TRBV7-2 to TRBJ2-7; tentatively, D is TRBD2 (5 bases). The CDR3 runs 14 residues. CDR1 is SGHTA and CDR2 is FQGNSA in the germline V gene. The germline V and J ends were trimmed by 5 bases and 0 bases, with 11 bases remaining between them.

The chain employs TRBV19 and TRBJ2-1; no definite D call. V was pared by 3 bases and J by 8 bases, with 8 bases between. CDR3 length equals 12 residues. Germline CDR1 is LNHDA and CDR2 is SQIVND (reference sequence). CDR3 sequence (DNA): TGTGCCAGTAGTATTGGGGATTATGAGCAGTTCTTC. It encodes CASSIGDYEQFF.

V usage is TRBV28 and J usage is TRBJ1-1; 11 positions agree with TRBD1. The germline V gene has CDR1 MDHEN and CDR2 SYDVKM. V gave up 1 base and J gave up 4 bases; unmatched junction bases: 5. The CDR3 loop spans 16 amino acids. This chain's CDR3 is CASSLFGQGARTEAFF. The CDR3 DNA follows: TGTGCCAGCAGTTTATTCGGACAGGGGGCGCGCACTGAAGCTTTCTTT.

Note on this clone: Other DNA sequences in this sample translate to the same CDR3. This chain connects TRBV10-3 to TRBJ1-1; D is ambiguous. V lost 0 bases, J lost 1 base, and 3 bases lay in between. Germline CDR1 reads ENHRY; CDR2 reads SYGVKD. The CDR3 loop spans 13 amino acids. The chain's CDR3 is CAISESGNTEAFF. The CDR3 region has the DNA TGTGCCATCAGTGAGTCGGGGAACACTGAAGCTTTCTTT.

This chain uses TRBV4-2 with TRBJ2-7; TRBD2 matches 8 bases. Trimming removed 0 bases from V and 0 bases from J; junction bases left unmatched: 4. This CDR3 spans 16 amino acids. Germline V gene lookup returns CDR1 LGHNA and CDR2 YNFKEQ. In nucleotides, the CDR3 is TGTGCCAGCAGCCAAGAGGGCGGGGGGCTCTCCTACGAGCAGTACTTC. It specifies CASSQEGGGLSYEQYF.